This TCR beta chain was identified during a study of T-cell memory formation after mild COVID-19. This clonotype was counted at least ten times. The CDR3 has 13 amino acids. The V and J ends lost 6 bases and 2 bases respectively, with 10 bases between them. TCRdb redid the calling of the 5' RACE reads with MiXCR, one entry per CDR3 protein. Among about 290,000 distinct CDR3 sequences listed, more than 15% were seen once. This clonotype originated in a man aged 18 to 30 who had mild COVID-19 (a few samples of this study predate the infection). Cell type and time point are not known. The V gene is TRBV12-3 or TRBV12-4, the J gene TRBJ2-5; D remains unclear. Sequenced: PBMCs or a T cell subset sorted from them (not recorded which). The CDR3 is CASRLNGQETQYF. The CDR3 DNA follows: TGTGCCAGCAGGCTCAACGGGCAAGAGACCCAGTACTTC.